Each of the 13 T cell receptor beta chains below was sequenced from the same sample in a study of control samples from healthy donors and cancer patients. Measured with immunoSEQ multiplex PCR; TCRdb has only the in-frame clones, and not every one. The repertoire holds over 200,000 clones, with over 75% as singletons. The sequencing sample was made of PBMCs. The source of these receptors is a woman in her sixties with lung cancer.

The chain links TRBV24-1 to TRBJ2-7; D call uncertain. CDR1 KGHDR and CDR2 SFDVKD come from the germline V gene. Trimming left V 7 bases short and J 3 bases short, with 9 bases between. This CDR3 has 12 residues. CDR3 residues: CATSGPDYEQYF. In DNA, the CDR3 is TGTGCCACCAGCGGACCGGACTACGAGCAGTACTTC.

The CDR3 nucleotides read TGTGCCAGCTCACCAGGGGCGGTCCAAGAGACCCAGTACTTC. Protein product: CASSPGAVQETQYF. V is TRBV18 and J is TRBJ2-5; D may be TRBD1 (5 bases). Germline V CDR1 and CDR2: KGHSH, LQKENI. The CDR3 has 14 amino acids. Trimming cost V 2 bases and J 1 base, with 8 bases left between them.

The rearrangement links TRBV7-2 to TRBJ1-5; D is unclear. V was cut by 5 bases and J by 5 bases, with 10 bases left in between. This CDR3 region has 13 residues. CDR1 and CDR2 (germline): SGHTA, FQGNSA. CDR3 DNA sequence: TGTGCCAGCAGCCGGACCGTTTATCAGCCCCAGCATTTT. Encoded protein: CASSRTVYQPQHF.

This clone was counted once. The V gene is TRBV19, the J gene TRBJ1-2, with D tentatively TRBD1 (5 bases). Trimming took off 6 bases at V and 3 bases at J, with 17 bases between the two ends. CDR3 size: 15 residues. Per germline, CDR1 LNHDA and CDR2 SQIVND (reference sequence). Here the CDR3 reads CASRAHWDDYYGYTF. The CDR3 region has the DNA TGTGCCAGTAGGGCCCACTGGGACGACTACTATGGCTACACCTTC.

The genes are TRBV7-9 and TRBJ1-6; 9 positions match TRBD1. Germline lookup yields CDR1 SEHNR and CDR2 FQNEAQ (reference sequence). V trimming: 5 bases; J trimming: 9 bases; junction bases outside the gene matches: 8. The CDR3 is made up of 15 amino acids. The CDR3 nucleotides are TGTGCCAGCAGCCCCGGGACAGGGTACGGTTCACCCCTCCACTTT. Translated, it gives CASSPGTGYGSPLHF.

This chain links TRBV7-6 with TRBJ2-5, with D perhaps being TRBD1 or TRBD2 (6 bases each). The germline V gene encodes CDR1 SGHVS and CDR2 FNYEAQ. The CDR3 consists of 17 residues. Trimming removed 2 bases from V and 2 bases from J, with 18 bases in between. CDR3 sequence (DNA): TGTGCCAGCAGCTTACTAGCCGCGGGGACATCGCAAGAGACCCAGTACTTC. Its protein is CASSLLAAGTSQETQYF.

The rearrangement joins TRBV6-4 to TRBJ2-3, with D perhaps TRBD2 (6 bases). The germline V and J ends were trimmed by 6 bases and 6 bases, with 16 bases remaining between them. Looked up from germline, CDR1 is MRHNA and CDR2 is SNTAGT. This CDR3 has 14 amino acids. This CDR3 reads CASSNRGLPDTQYF. CDR3 in DNA: TGTGCCAGCAGCAATCGGGGGTTACCGGATACGCAGTATTTT.

The chain employs TRBV6-5 and TRBJ2-7; D is perhaps TRBD2 (6 bases). Germline V gives CDR1 MNHEY, CDR2 SVGAGI. Trimming pared 7 bases from V and 5 bases from J, leaving 18 bases between. This CDR3 is built from 14 residues. CDR3 coding DNA: TGTGCCAGCATCCTAAGAGGAGGGCCCGACGAGCAGTACTTC. This encodes CASILRGGPDEQYF.

This clone was found once. J is TRBJ1-2 and V is TRBV5-1; 9 bases agree with TRBD1. CDR1 is SGHRS and CDR2 is YFSETQ in the germline V gene. V was clipped by 5 bases and J by 7 bases; unmatched bases: 3. There are 12 residues in the CDR3. CDR3 nucleotide sequence: TGCGCCAGCAGTGCGACAGGGGGTGGCTACACCTTC. As protein: CASSATGGGYTF.

The V gene is TRBV13, the J gene TRBJ1-1; tentatively, D is TRBD1 (5 bases). Looked up from germline, CDR1 is PRHDT and CDR2 is FYEKMQ (reference sequence). Trimming took off 5 bases at V and 3 bases at J, with 13 bases between the two ends. The CDR3 runs 14 residues. CDR3 bases: TGTGCCAGCAGCCAGGTCACGGGGCACACTGAAGCTTTCTTT. It codes for CASSQVTGHTEAFF.

The rearrangement joins TRBV12-3 or TRBV12-4 to TRBJ1-2, with 9 bases lining up with TRBD1. This CDR3 has 13 amino acids. The J segment lost 8 bases and the V segment lost 3 bases, leaving 4 bases of the junction unmatched. The CDR3 spells CASSFLQGAGYTF. CDR3 DNA: TGTGCCAGCAGTTTTTTACAGGGGGCCGGCTACACCTTC.

This rearrangement joins TRBV5-4 to TRBJ2-4; 7 bases match TRBD1. Germline V gene sequence: CDR1 SGHNT, CDR2 YYREEE (reference sequence). V trimming: 5 bases; J trimming: 4 bases; junction bases outside the gene matches: 6. This CDR3 is built from 14 residues. CDR3 sequence: CASSSGTVKNIQYF. The CDR3 region has the DNA TGTGCCAGCAGTTCCGGGACAGTTAAAAACATTCAGTACTTC. The full variable domain, with the rest looked up from reference TRBV5-4 and TRBJ2-4, is ETGVTQSPTHLIKTRGQQVTLRCSSQSGHNTVSWYQQALGQGPQFIFQYYREEENGRGNFPPRFSGLQFPNYSSELNVNALELDDSALYLCASSSGTVKNIQYFGAGTRLSVL.

This clone has a count of ten or more. This chain uses TRBV6-1 with TRBJ1-5, with D possibly TRBD1 on 6 matching bases. Looked up from germline, CDR1 is MNHNS and CDR2 is SASEGT. This CDR3 comprises 15 residues. V gave up 0 bases and J gave up 6 bases, with 12 bases separating them. CDR3 nucleotide sequence: TGTGCCAGCAGTGAAGCAGGCGGGGGCGTTCAGCCCCAGCATTTT. Translated: CASSEAGGGVQPQHF.